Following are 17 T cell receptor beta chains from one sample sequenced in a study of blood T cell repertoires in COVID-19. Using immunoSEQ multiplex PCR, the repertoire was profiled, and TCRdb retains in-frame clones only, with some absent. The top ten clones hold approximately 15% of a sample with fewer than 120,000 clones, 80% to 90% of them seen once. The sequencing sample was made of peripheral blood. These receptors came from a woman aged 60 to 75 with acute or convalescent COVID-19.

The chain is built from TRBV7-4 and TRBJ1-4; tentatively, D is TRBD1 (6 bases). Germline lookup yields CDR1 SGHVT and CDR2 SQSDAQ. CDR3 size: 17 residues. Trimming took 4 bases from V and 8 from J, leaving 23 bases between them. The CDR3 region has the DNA TGTGCCAGCAGCTCAGGTTCCGGGACATCGTGCAGAGAAAAACTGTTTTTT. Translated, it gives CASSSGSGTSCREKLFF.

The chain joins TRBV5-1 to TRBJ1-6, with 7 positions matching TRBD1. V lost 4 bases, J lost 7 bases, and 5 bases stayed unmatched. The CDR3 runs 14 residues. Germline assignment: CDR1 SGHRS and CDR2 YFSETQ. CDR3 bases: TGCGCCAGCAGCCTCCGGGACAGCAATTCACCCCTCCACTTT. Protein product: CASSLRDSNSPLHF.

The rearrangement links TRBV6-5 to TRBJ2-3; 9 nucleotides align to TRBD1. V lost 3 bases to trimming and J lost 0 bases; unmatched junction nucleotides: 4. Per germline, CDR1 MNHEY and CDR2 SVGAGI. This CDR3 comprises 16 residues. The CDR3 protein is CASSYSDRGSTDTQYF. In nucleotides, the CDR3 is TGTGCCAGCAGTTATAGCGACAGGGGGAGCACAGATACGCAGTATTTT.

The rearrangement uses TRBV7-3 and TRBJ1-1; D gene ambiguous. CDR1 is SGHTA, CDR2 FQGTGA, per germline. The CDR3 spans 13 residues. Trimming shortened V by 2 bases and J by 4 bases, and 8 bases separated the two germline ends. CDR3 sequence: CASSLEQLTEAFF. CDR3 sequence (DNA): TGTGCCAGCAGCTTAGAGCAACTCACTGAAGCTTTCTTT.

Here the CDR3 DNA reads TGTGCCAGCAGTTTATCTACAGCAGTTAGTCAGCCCCAGCATTTT. Amino acids: CASSLSTAVSQPQHF. This chain uses TRBV28 with TRBJ1-5; D is ambiguous. V dropped 1 base and J dropped 6 bases, with 13 bases sitting between them. Germline CDR1 and CDR2: MDHEN and SYDVKM. The CDR3 is made up of 15 amino acids. The full variable domain, completed using reference TRBV28 and TRBJ1-5, is DVKVTQSSRYLVKRTGEKVFLECVQDMDHENMFWYRQDPGLGLRLIYFSYDVKMKEKGDIPEGYSVSREKKERFSLILESASTNQTSMYLCASSLSTAVSQPQHFGDGTRLSIL.

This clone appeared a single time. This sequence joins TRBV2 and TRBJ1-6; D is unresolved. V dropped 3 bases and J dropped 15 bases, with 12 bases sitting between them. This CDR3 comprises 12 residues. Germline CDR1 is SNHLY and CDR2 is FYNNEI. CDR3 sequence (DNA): TGTGCCAGCAGTGAGGGTCTCCCGGGCCTCCACTTT. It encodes CASSEGLPGLHF.

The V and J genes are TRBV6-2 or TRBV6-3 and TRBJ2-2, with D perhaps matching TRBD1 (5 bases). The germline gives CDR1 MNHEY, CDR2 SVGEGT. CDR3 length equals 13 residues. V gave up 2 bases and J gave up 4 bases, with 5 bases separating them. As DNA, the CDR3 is TGTGCCAGCAGTTACGGGGCCACCGGGGAGCTGTTTTTT. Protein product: CASSYGATGELFF.

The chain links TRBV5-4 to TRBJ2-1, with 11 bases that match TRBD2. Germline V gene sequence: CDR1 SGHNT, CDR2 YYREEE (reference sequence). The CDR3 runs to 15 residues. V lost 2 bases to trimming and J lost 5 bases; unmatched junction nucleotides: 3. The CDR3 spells CASSFSGGDHNEQFF. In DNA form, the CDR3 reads TGTGCCAGCAGCTTTAGCGGGGGGGACCACAATGAGCAGTTCTTC.

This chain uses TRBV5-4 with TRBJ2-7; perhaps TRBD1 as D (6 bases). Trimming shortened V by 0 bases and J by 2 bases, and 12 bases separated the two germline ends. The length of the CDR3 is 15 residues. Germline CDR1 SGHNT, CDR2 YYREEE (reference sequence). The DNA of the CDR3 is TGTGCCAGCAGCTTGGACAGGGCCCCCACCTACGAGCAGTACTTC. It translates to CASSLDRAPTYEQYF.

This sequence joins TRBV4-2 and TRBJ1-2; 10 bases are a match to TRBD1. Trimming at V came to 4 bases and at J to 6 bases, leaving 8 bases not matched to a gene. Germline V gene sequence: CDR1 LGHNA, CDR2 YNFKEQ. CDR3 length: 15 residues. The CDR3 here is CASSLTTGGVDGYTF. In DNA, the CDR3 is TGTGCCAGCAGCCTGACGACAGGGGGCGTCGATGGCTACACCTTC.

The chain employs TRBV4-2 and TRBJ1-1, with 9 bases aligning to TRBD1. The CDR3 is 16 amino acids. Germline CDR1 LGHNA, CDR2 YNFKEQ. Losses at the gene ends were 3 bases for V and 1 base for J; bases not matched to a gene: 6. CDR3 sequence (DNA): TGTGCCAGCAGCCAGCAGGCGACAGGGGGGAACACTGAAGCTTTCTTT. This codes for CASSQQATGGNTEAFF.

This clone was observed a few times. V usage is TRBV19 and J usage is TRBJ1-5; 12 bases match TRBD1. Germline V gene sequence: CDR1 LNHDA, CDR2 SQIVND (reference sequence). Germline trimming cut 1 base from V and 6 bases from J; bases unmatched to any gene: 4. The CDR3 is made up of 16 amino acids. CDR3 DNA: TGTGCCAGTAGTATAGCTGGGACAGGGGGCGGTCAGCCCCAGCATTTT. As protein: CASSIAGTGGGQPQHF.

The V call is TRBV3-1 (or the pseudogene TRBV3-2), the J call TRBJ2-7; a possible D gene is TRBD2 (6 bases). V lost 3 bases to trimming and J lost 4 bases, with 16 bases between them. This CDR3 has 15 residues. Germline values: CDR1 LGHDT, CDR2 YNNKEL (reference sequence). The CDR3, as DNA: TGTGCCAGCAGCCAGGAGGGATGGGGTCGTTACGAGCAGTACTTC. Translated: CASSQEGWGRYEQYF.

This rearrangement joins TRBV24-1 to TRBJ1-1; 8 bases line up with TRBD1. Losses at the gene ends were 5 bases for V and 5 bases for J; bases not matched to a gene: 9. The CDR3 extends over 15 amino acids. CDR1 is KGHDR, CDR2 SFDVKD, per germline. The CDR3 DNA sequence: TGTGCCACCAGTGCCACCGGACAGGGAGGGACTGAAGCTTTCTTT. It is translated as CATSATGQGGTEAFF.

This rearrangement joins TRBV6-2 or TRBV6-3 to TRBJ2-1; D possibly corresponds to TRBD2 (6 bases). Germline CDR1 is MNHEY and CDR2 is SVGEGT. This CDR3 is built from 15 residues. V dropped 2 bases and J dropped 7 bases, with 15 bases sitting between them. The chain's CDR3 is CASSYGGGWSNEQFF. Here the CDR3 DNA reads TGTGCCAGCAGTTACGGTGGGGGGTGGTCAAATGAGCAGTTCTTC.

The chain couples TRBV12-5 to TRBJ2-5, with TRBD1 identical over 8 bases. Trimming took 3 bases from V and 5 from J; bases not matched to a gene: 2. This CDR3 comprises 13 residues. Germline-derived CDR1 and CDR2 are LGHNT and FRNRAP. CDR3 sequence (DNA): TGTGCTAGTGGTTTTCGGGACAGGGAGACCCAGTACTTC. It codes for CASGFRDRETQYF.

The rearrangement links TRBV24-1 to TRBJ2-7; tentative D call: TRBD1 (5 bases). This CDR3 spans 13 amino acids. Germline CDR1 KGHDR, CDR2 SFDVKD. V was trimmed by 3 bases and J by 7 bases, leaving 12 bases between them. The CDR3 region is CATSDGREGEQYF. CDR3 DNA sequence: TGTGCCACCAGTGATGGCAGGGAAGGGGAGCAGTACTTC.